This record covers a single TCR beta chain. The data stem from a study of blood T cell repertoires in COVID-19. Study as a whole: There were acute and convalescent COVID-19 samples, and they came from the United States, Italy and Spain.

The ends were cut back, 5 bases at V and 5 bases at J, with 13 bases in the middle. This CDR3 region has 13 residues. Germline assignment: CDR1 MNHEY and CDR2 SMNVEV (reference sequence). Per the authors' pipeline: Estimated nucleated cell counts came from reference gene primer amplification. Produced via immunoSEQ multiplex PCR; TCRdb's table is partial and in-frame only. V and J calls plus clone size are reproduced from that table; the DNA served to infer D and trimming. The sample records roughly 150,000 clones, roughly 88% being singletons. V gene TRBV27 combines with J gene TRBJ2-7; D is undetermined. The sequenced sample was peripheral blood. This clonotype originated in a man aged 18 to 30 with COVID-19, enrolled during active disease. CDR3 coding DNA: TGTGCCAGCAGTCTAGTAGTAGAAGACGAGCAGTACTTC. Residues: CASSLVVEDEQYF.